Listed here are 19 T cell receptor beta chains from one sample, sequenced in a study of CD8 T cells in Susac syndrome. Random-hexamer reverse transcription was applied to roughly 0.5 to 1 ug RNA. TCRdb redid the calling of the immunoSEQ multiplex PCR reads with MiXCR, one entry per CDR3 protein. The sample yields 150,000 to 180,000 distinct CDR3 sequences, roughly 96% seen once. Specimen: CD4+ T cells from PBMCs. The receptors derive from a human donor with Susac syndrome.

The chain carries TRBV29-1 and TRBJ2-7, with 7 bases that match TRBD2. V was clipped by 5 bases and J by 3 bases; unmatched bases: 4. The length of the CDR3 is 12 residues. CDR1 SQVTM and CDR2 ANQGSEA come from the germline V gene. CDR3: CSVTREDYEQYF. In DNA form, the CDR3 reads TGCAGCGTTACCCGGGAGGACTACGAGCAGTACTTC.

V gene TRBV6-6 combines with J gene TRBJ2-5; TRBD1 is a possible D gene (6 bases). The V gene lost 2 bases and the J gene lost 7 bases, with 11 bases spanning the gap. Germline V gene lookup returns CDR1 MNHNY and CDR2 SVGAGI (reference sequence). The CDR3 totals 13 residues. CDR3 DNA: TGTGCCAGCAGTTACGTTCTAGGGGGGACCCAGTACTTC. Translated: CASSYVLGGTQYF.

V usage is TRBV7-3 and J usage is TRBJ2-3, with 8 bases aligning to TRBD1. From germline, CDR1 is SGHTA and CDR2 FQGTGA. The ends lost 5 bases at V and 4 bases at J; junction bases unmatched: 5. There are 14 residues in the CDR3. The DNA of the CDR3 is TGTGCCAGCAGCCCAGGGGGCGTCCCAGATACGCAGTATTTT. As protein: CASSPGGVPDTQYF.

This clonotype is a singleton in its sample. The rearrangement joins TRBV29-1 to TRBJ2-1, with TRBD2 matching over 10 bases. Germline V CDR1 and CDR2: SQVTM, ANQGSEA. This CDR3 contains 17 residues. Unmatched junction bases numbered 15, after V lost 5 bases and J lost 5 bases. The CDR3 region is CSVSSRPRTSGHNEQFF. CDR3 bases: TGCAGCGTTTCCAGCCGGCCCCGGACTAGCGGACACAATGAGCAGTTCTTC.

CDR3 loop: CASGLGQGPDTQYF. The DNA of the CDR3 is TGTGCTAGTGGTTTGGGACAGGGGCCAGATACGCAGTATTTT. J is TRBJ2-3 and V is TRBV12-5; TRBD1 agrees at 8 bases. CDR1 is LGHNT and CDR2 is FRNRAP in the germline V gene. Germline trimming cut 1 base from V and 4 bases from J; bases unmatched to any gene: 1. CDR3 length equals 14 residues.

The gene calls are TRBV9 and TRBJ1-1; no firm D call. Deletions cut 0 bases from V and 1 base from J, with 7 bases between. Germline V lookup: CDR1 SGDLS, CDR2 YYNGEE. The CDR3 contains 14 residues. The CDR3 DNA is TGTGCCAGCAGCGTAGCGGGGAGGAACACTGAAGCTTTCTTT. Protein sequence: CASSVAGRNTEAFF.

The chain joins TRBV11-3 to TRBJ1-5, with D unclear. Trimming shortened V by 8 bases and J by 0 bases, and 11 bases separated the two germline ends. This CDR3 has 14 residues. The V gene's germline CDR1 is SGHNT and CDR2 YENEEA. CDR3 loop: CASVERHSNQPQHF. CDR3 nucleotides: TGTGCCAGCGTTGAACGACATAGCAATCAGCCCCAGCATTTT.

This chain links TRBV5-4 with TRBJ2-2, with 9 positions matching TRBD2. With 8 bases clipped from V and 3 bases from J, the junction kept 5 bases outside the gene matches. The germline CDR1 and CDR2 sequences are SGHNT and YYREEE (reference sequence). The length of the CDR3 is 14 residues. The CDR3 nucleotides are TGTGCCAGTTCGCCTAGCGGGGACACCGGGGAGCTGTTTTTT. Translating gives CASSPSGDTGELFF.

The chain employs TRBV20-1 and TRBJ2-4; 11 bases line up with TRBD1. This CDR3 is built from 13 residues. Germline V gives CDR1 DFQATT, CDR2 SNEGSKA (reference sequence). Trimming took 3 bases from V and 7 from J; bases not matched to a gene: 2. The CDR3, as DNA: TGCAGTGCTAGGGGACAGGGGGAGAACATTCAGTACTTC. It encodes CSARGQGENIQYF.

J is TRBJ1-1 and V is TRBV7-3; D might be TRBD1 (5 bases). Deletions cut 1 base from V and 4 bases from J, with 16 bases between. The CDR3 length is 16 residues. Germline values: CDR1 SGHTA, CDR2 FQGTGA. CDR3 DNA sequence: TGTGCCAGCAGCTTAATGGGCGGGGGGACGGGCACTGAAGCTTTCTTT. Protein sequence: CASSLMGGGTGTEAFF.

This chain links TRBV15 with TRBJ2-5; D not certain. The V end was cut by 2 bases, the J end by 5 bases, with 12 bases between. CDR1 is LNHNV, CDR2 YYDKDF, per germline (reference sequence). The CDR3 has 14 residues. CDR3 amino acids: CATSRNPPAETQYF. The CDR3 coding sequence is TGTGCCACCAGCAGAAACCCGCCGGCTGAGACCCAGTACTTC.

J is TRBJ2-3 and V is TRBV18; D unclear. The CDR3 length is 13 residues. Germline CDR1 KGHSH, CDR2 LQKENI. Trimming removed 4 bases from V and 5 bases from J, with 10 bases in between. The CDR3 protein is CASSLVLGDTQYF. The CDR3 nucleotides read TGTGCCAGCTCACTCGTCCTTGGAGATACGCAGTATTTT. Full variable domain (remainder filled in from reference TRBV18 and TRBJ2-3): NAGVMQNPRHLVRRRGQEARLRCSPMKGHSHVYWYRQLPEEGLKFMVYLQKENIIDESGMPKERFSAEFPKEGPSILRIQQVVRGDSAAYFCASSLVLGDTQYFGPGTRLTVL.

This rearrangement joins TRBV20-1 to TRBJ2-3, with a possible D match to TRBD1 (5 bases). From germline, CDR1 is DFQATT and CDR2 SNEGSKA (reference sequence). The ends were cut back, 5 bases at V and 4 bases at J, with 22 bases in the middle. The CDR3 runs 16 residues. The CDR3 DNA reads as TGCAGTGCTCCCGTTGGGGCCTCAGCTAGGGCAGATACGCAGTATTTT. As protein: CSAPVGASARADTQYF.

V is TRBV5-1 and J is TRBJ2-3; D is ambiguous. The CDR3 spans 13 residues. Germline CDR1 and CDR2: SGHRS and YFSETQ. Trimming removed 8 bases at V and 9 bases at J, with 19 bases between. Here the CDR3 DNA reads TGCGCCAGTACATCCCTATCCGAGGACACGCAGTATTTT. Protein sequence: CASTSLSEDTQYF.

This chain uses TRBV29-1 with TRBJ2-7; tentatively, D is TRBD1 (7 bases). The CDR3 is made up of 13 amino acids. Germline values: CDR1 SQVTM, CDR2 ANQGSEA. V dropped 4 bases and J dropped 0 bases, with 10 bases sitting between them. Written as DNA, the CDR3 is TGCAGCGTTGGGAGGGACAGCTCCTACGAGCAGTACTTC. Its protein product is CSVGRDSSYEQYF.

The chain recombines TRBV23-1 with TRBJ2-3, with D perhaps assigned TRBD1 or TRBD2 (5 bases each). TRBV23-1 belongs to the ORF category, with a function that is uncertain. Trimming removed 11 bases from V and 1 base from J, with 19 bases in between. The CDR3 consists of 15 residues. In DNA, the CDR3 is TGCGCCCTTAAGGAGGACACTCGGGGCACAGATACGCAGTATTTT. This translates into CALKEDTRGTDTQYF.

The rearrangement uses TRBV2 and TRBJ1-1; D ambiguous. Germline V gives CDR1 SNHLY, CDR2 FYNNEI. V lost 6 bases and J lost 2, with 16 bases in between. The CDR3 contains 15 residues. CDR3 sequence reads: CASRLLVGRNTEAFF. The DNA for the CDR3 is TGTGCCAGCAGACTTTTGGTCGGACGAAACACTGAAGCTTTCTTT.

The rearrangement joins TRBV29-1 to TRBJ2-5; D possibly corresponds to TRBD1 (6 bases). V was shortened by 7 bases and J by 2 bases, with 14 bases between the two germline ends. There are 13 residues in the CDR3. CDR1 and CDR2 from the germline V gene are SQVTM and ANQGSEA. DNA for the CDR3: TGCAGCGCCCCCGGACAGCGACAAGAGACCCAGTACTTC. Its translation: CSAPGQRQETQYF.

This clonotype was found a few times. J is TRBJ2-1 and V is TRBV14; possible D gene TRBD1, 5 bases. The CDR3 contains 15 residues. With 1 base removed from V and 0 bases from J, the gap between germline ends came to 7 bases. The germline V gene encodes CDR1 SGHDN and CDR2 FVKESK. CDR3 amino acids: CASSQGQGSYNEQFF. The CDR3 DNA reads as TGTGCCAGCAGCCAAGGGCAGGGCTCCTACAATGAGCAGTTCTTC.